This T cell receptor (beta chain) comes out of a study of T cell responses to AZD1222 COVID-19 vaccine. In the study overall: Researchers grouped second doses given at about 4 or about 12 weeks into one pool.

General study results and limits: Spike-specific TCR depth and breadth grew after two AZD1222 doses. Most donors were white British, females outnumbered males, and clonal diversity was possibly underestimated. Spike was spanned by vaccine-associated CD4 TCRs, which were dominant at 160-218 and 743-854.

With respect to this clone: The antigen remains unidentified.

This CDR3 spans 11 amino acids. Trimming removed 6 bases from V and 5 bases from J, with 7 bases in between. Germline values: CDR1 MDHEN, CDR2 SYDVKM. The assay was immunoSEQ multiplex PCR, and TCRdb's table has in-frame clones only and misses some. The table shows around 110,000 clones, with roughly 84% occurring only once. This clonotype originated in an adult in good health. The rearrangement uses TRBV28 and TRBJ1-2, with D unresolved. The material sequenced was peripheral blood, taken on day 0 of AZD1222 vaccination. The CDR3 nucleotides read TGTGCCAGCAGGGCAGAGTATGGCTACACCTTC. This translates into CASRAEYGYTF.